Listed below are T cell receptor beta chains from one sample, sequenced in a study of blood T cells in healthy people across ages. TCRdb passed the 5' RACE reads through MiXCR, listing each CDR3 protein once. Altogether under 1,000,000 distinct CDR3 sequences are present, 35% to 40% being singletons, with the ten largest covering over 10%. Sequences were obtained from blood. These receptor sequences come from a man between 18 and 35 years old in good health. Both conserved end residues are part of each CDR3. Each record gives: V gene, clone size, J gene, D gene, CDR3 DNA, CDR3 protein. The D gene is left open where the match is weak. The size of a clone is reported for some rows only, either as once, few or many, or as a class for expanded clones.

>TRBV3-1|.|TRBJ1-2|.
TGTGCCAGCAGCCAAGTCCGACAGTTCTCGATGGGCTACACCTTC
CASSQVRQFSMGYTF
>TRBV12-3/TRBV12-4|few|TRBJ2-3|.
TGTGCCTCAGGCGCTACAGATACGCAGTATTTT
CASGATDTQYF
>TRBV7-9|.|TRBJ2-7|TRBD2
TGTGCCAGCAGCCCTCCATACGGGGGGTACGAGCAGTACTTC
CASSPPYGGYEQYF
>TRBV7-2|few|TRBJ2-3|.
TGTGCCAGCACCCGACCTGGGGGAAGCACAGATACGCAGTATTTT
CASTRPGGSTDTQYF
>TRBV5-1|.|TRBJ2-1|TRBD1
TGCGCCAGCAGCCCCGATGGACAGGGATGGTCCAATGAGCAGTTCTTC
CASSPDGQGWSNEQFF
>TRBV2|.|TRBJ2-6|.
TGTGCCAGCACTGTTCTGGACGGGGCCAACGTCCTGACTTTC
CASTVLDGANVLTF
>TRBV4-2|.|TRBJ1-2|.
TGTGCCAGCAGCCAACCGTCATGGGATGGCTACACCTTC
CASSQPSWDGYTF
>TRBV28|.|TRBJ1-2|.
TGTGCCAGCAGCCCTGCGGCGGTCTATGGCTACACCTTC
CASSPAAVYGYTF
>TRBV20-1|few|TRBJ1-1|TRBD1
TGCAGTGCTAGAGATCGGGAGGGGGCGCGCACTGAAGCTTTCTTT
CSARDREGARTEAFF
>TRBV3-1|.|TRBJ1-1|.
TGTGCCAGCAGCCGGCTGGGGGCAGGGACTGAAGCTTTCTTT
CASSRLGAGTEAFF
>TRBV15|.|TRBJ2-1|TRBD2
TGTGCCACCAGCAGAGATCCAGCGGGGGTGTACAATGAGCAGTTCTTC
CATSRDPAGVYNEQFF
>TRBV14|many|TRBJ2-2|.
TGTGCCAGCAGCCAAGAGAAGTTCAGCAGTAACACCGGGGAGCTGTTTTTT
CASSQEKFSSNTGELFF
>TRBV7-2|.|TRBJ1-2|.
TGTGCCAGCAGCTCCCCTAGAACCGGCTATGGCTACACCTTC
CASSSPRTGYGYTF
>TRBV5-1|.|TRBJ2-5|.
TGCGCCAGCAGCGACCTTTGGAGAGAGACCCAGTACTTC
CASSDLWRETQYF